The T cell receptor (beta chain) under discussion was sequenced for a study of T cell repertoires in cytomegalovirus infection. Background on the study: Researchers turned to recently identified HLA-C-restricted CMV epitopes as well as well-studied HLA-B-restricted ones. Findings and caveats of the study: In two of eight donors, the top clonotype was HLA-C-restricted CMV-specific. Frequencies of public TCR beta families were cumulated, and this identified carriers of CMV plus the relevant HLA.

In the case of this clonotype: The antigen is unknown.

The CDR3 totals 16 residues. Looked up from germline, CDR1 is SGHVS and CDR2 is FQNEAQ. The V end lost 3 bases, the J end lost 2 bases, and 16 bases lay between the germline ends. TCRdb re-called the reads through MiXCR, storing one row per CDR3 protein. Of roughly 19,000 distinct CDR3 sequences listed, approximately 39% were seen once; the top ten hold about 94%. The input for sequencing was CD8+ T cells from cultured PBMCs, taken from culture after CMV antigen stimulation. V usage is TRBV7-8 and J usage is TRBJ1-2, with D possibly being TRBD1 (6 bases). The TCR originated in a human donor in good health (CMV status not recorded). Some clones in this sample may be carry-over from other donors' samples. The CDR3 region is CASSFTQDSENYGYTF. CDR3 sequence (DNA): TGTGCCAGCAGCTTTACCCAGGACAGCGAGAACTATGGCTACACCTTC.